These 21 T cell receptor beta chains were sequenced from one sample in a study of cytotoxic CD8 clonotypes in ibrutinib-treated CLL. The data were produced by immunoSEQ multiplex PCR, yet TCRdb's version contains in-frame clones alone and is incomplete. The sample holds fewer than 300,000 clones, about 72% seen once. Sample: PBMCs, taken at disease progression, from a patient treated with ibrutinib. These receptors were taken from a human donor with chronic lymphocytic leukemia.

This clone appeared a few times. The chain has TRBV7-6 and TRBJ1-3; weak D call: TRBD1 (5 bases). The germline V and J ends were trimmed by 1 base and 8 bases, with 12 bases remaining between them. Germline CDR1 is SGHVS and CDR2 is FNYEAQ. The CDR3 covers 14 residues. The CDR3 DNA is TGTGCCAGCAGCTTAGGTCCGGGACCCGACACCATATATTTT. Protein: CASSLGPGPDTIYF.

With respect to this clone: Within the sample, other DNA sequences also encode this same CDR3. The chain employs TRBV6-5 and TRBJ1-1, with D tentatively TRBD1 (6 bases). V was trimmed by 6 bases and J by 4 bases, leaving 9 bases between them. Per germline, CDR1 MNHEY and CDR2 SVGAGI. The CDR3 runs 12 residues. In DNA form, the CDR3 reads TGTGCCAGCAGCCAAGGGGGCACTGAAGCTTTCTTT. Protein product: CASSQGGTEAFF.

This clone was seen only a few times. This chain links TRBV5-5 with TRBJ1-2; D is undetermined. With 2 bases removed from V and 4 bases from J, the gap between germline ends came to 9 bases. The germline V gene has CDR1 SGHKS and CDR2 YYEKEE (reference sequence). The CDR3 covers 13 residues. The chain's CDR3 is CASSLLSGYGYTF. The DNA of the CDR3 is TGTGCCAGCAGCTTACTGTCAGGCTATGGCTACACCTTC.

The rearrangement uses TRBV7-2 and TRBJ2-3, with D maybe TRBD1 (6 bases). Trimming took 6 bases from V and 5 from J, leaving 15 bases between them. This CDR3 contains 14 residues. Germline lookup yields CDR1 SGHTA and CDR2 FQGNSA. The CDR3 reads CASRSDQQGDTQYF. CDR3 nucleotides: TGTGCCAGCAGGTCGGACCAACAGGGAGATACGCAGTATTTT.

The chain employs TRBV7-9 and TRBJ1-2; unclear D gene. The V gene lost 6 bases and the J gene lost 0 bases, with 5 bases spanning the gap. The length of the CDR3 is 12 residues. Germline CDR1 is SEHNR and CDR2 is FQNEAQ (reference sequence). CDR3 residues: CASSDTNYGYTF. CDR3 bases: TGTGCCAGCAGTGACACTAACTATGGCTACACCTTC.

This clone was seen a handful of times. The CDR3 here is CASSLGTGLYYGYTF. The CDR3 region has the DNA TGCGCCAGCAGTCTTGGGACAGGGCTTTACTATGGCTACACCTTC. The chain couples TRBV10-2 to TRBJ1-2, with 9 positions matching TRBD1. V was pared by 5 bases and J by 3 bases, with 7 bases of the junction left unmatched. Per the germline V gene, CDR1 is WSHSY and CDR2 is SAAADI. There are 15 residues in the CDR3.

V is TRBV15 and J is TRBJ2-1; a weak D match, TRBD1 (6 bases). The CDR3 is 13 residues long. Trimming took 0 bases from V and 11 from J, leaving 11 bases between them. CDR1 is LNHNV, CDR2 YYDKDF, per germline (reference sequence). DNA for the CDR3: TGTGCCACCAGCAGAGACCTTAGGGGGAAGCAGTTCTTC. Translated: CATSRDLRGKQFF.

This clone has a single count. The J gene is TRBJ2-6, the V gene TRBV18; D unclear. The germline V gene encodes CDR1 KGHSH and CDR2 LQKENI. With 4 bases removed from V and 1 base from J, the gap between germline ends came to 11 bases. The CDR3 contains 16 residues. CDR3 sequence (DNA): TGTGCCAGCTCACTTCACTCTCAGTCTGGGGCCAACGTCCTGACTTTC. As protein: CASSLHSQSGANVLTF.

This clone was picked up one time. This CDR3 reads CASSLGGYTDTQYF. The CDR3 DNA reads TGTGCCAGCAGCTTAGGAGGGTACACAGATACGCAGTATTTT. The J gene is TRBJ2-3, the V gene TRBV7-2; tentatively, D is TRBD2 (5 bases). CDR1 is SGHTA, CDR2 FQGNSA, per germline. The CDR3 spans 14 residues. V lost 1 base to trimming and J lost 2 bases, with 7 bases between them.

This rearrangement joins TRBV7-9 to TRBJ1-2, with TRBD1 as a possible D gene (5 bases). Germline CDR1 is SEHNR and CDR2 is FQNEAQ (reference sequence). The germline V and J ends were trimmed by 10 bases and 8 bases, with 17 bases remaining between them. CDR3 length equals 12 residues. The DNA of the CDR3 is TGTGCCATCTCTGCGGGACCCAGGGGCTACACCTTC. Its protein product is CAISAGPRGYTF.

The CDR3, as DNA: TGTGCCATCAAAACAGGGGGGGATTCACCCCTCCACTTT. This gives the protein CAIKTGGDSPLHF. The chain employs TRBV10-3 and TRBJ1-6; 8 nucleotides line up with TRBD1. The CDR3 consists of 13 residues. V lost 7 bases, J lost 8 bases, and 4 bases stayed unmatched. Germline V gene data show CDR1 as ENHRY and CDR2 as SYGVKD.

This clone has just one count. This sequence joins TRBV29-1 and TRBJ2-7, with a possible D match to TRBD1 (6 bases). V shed 6 bases and J shed 4 bases, with 16 bases lying between them. Germline lookup yields CDR1 SQVTM and CDR2 ANQGSEA. This CDR3 has 13 residues. The CDR3 spells CSVLRDNNYEQYF. The CDR3 region has the DNA TGCAGCGTGTTAAGGGACAACAATTACGAGCAGTACTTC.

The chain recombines TRBV18 with TRBJ2-7, with 7 bases fitting TRBD2. The germline CDR1 and CDR2 sequences are KGHSH and LQKENI. The ends lost 1 base at V and 3 bases at J; junction bases unmatched: 6. CDR3 size: 15 residues. The CDR3 spells CASSPLGAGDYEQYF. In DNA form, the CDR3 reads TGTGCCAGCTCACCACTTGGGGCGGGAGACTACGAGCAGTACTTC.

This clone was detected only a few times. The V and J genes are TRBV5-1 and TRBJ2-7; tentatively, D is TRBD2 (6 bases). The CDR3 extends over 14 amino acids. Deletions cut 0 bases from V and 3 bases from J, with 10 bases between. Germline V lookup: CDR1 SGHRS, CDR2 YFSETQ. CDR3 DNA: TGCGCCAGCAGCTTGGACGGGAGTGGCTACGAGCAGTACTTC. The encoded protein is CASSLDGSGYEQYF.

V gene TRBV5-4 combines with J gene TRBJ2-7; possibly TRBD1 or TRBD2 for D (5 bases each). This CDR3 region has 15 residues. V dropped 0 bases and J dropped 0 bases, with 10 bases sitting between them. CDR1 is SGHNT, CDR2 YYREEE, per germline (reference sequence). CDR3 bases: TGTGCCAGCAGCTTGGTTGGGGGACGCTCCTACGAGCAGTACTTC. Its protein product is CASSLVGGRSYEQYF. Looking up the rest from reference TRBV5-4 and TRBJ2-7 gives the full variable domain: ETGVTQSPTHLIKTRGQQVTLRCSSQSGHNTVSWYQQALGQGPQFIFQYYREEENGRGNFPPRFSGLQFPNYSSELNVNALELDDSALYLCASSLVGGRSYEQYFGPGTRLTVT.

The CDR3 is CASSHSGLISLGADTQYF. CDR3 in DNA: TGTGCCAGCAGCCACTCGGGCTTAATAAGTCTGGGGGCAGATACGCAGTATTTT. This rearrangement joins TRBV14 to TRBJ2-3; perhaps D is TRBD1 or TRBD2 (5 bases each). V was pared by 3 bases and J by 4 bases, with 23 bases between. The CDR3 sequence is 18 residues long. The V gene's germline CDR1 is SGHDN and CDR2 FVKESK. Drawing the rest from reference TRBV14 and TRBJ2-3, the complete variable domain is EAGVTQFPSHSVIEKGQTVTLRCDPISGHDNLYWYRRVMGKEIKFLLHFVKESKQDESGMPNNRFLAERTGGTYSTLKVQPAELEDSGVYFCASSHSGLISLGADTQYFGPGTRLTVL.

A single count supports this clone. V gene TRBV5-1 combines with J gene TRBJ2-2, with D uncertain. CDR3 length equals 12 residues. Germline lookup yields CDR1 SGHRS and CDR2 YFSETQ. V shed 0 bases and J shed 7 bases, with 4 bases lying between them. The CDR3 DNA sequence: TGCGCCAGCAGCTTGGCCCACGGGGAGCTGTTTTTT. As protein: CASSLAHGELFF.

The genes are TRBV7-9 and TRBJ2-3; 7 bases match TRBD2. This CDR3 contains 13 residues. V shed 8 bases and J 5 bases; nucleotides not matched to a gene: 7. Germline V lookup: CDR1 SEHNR, CDR2 FQNEAQ (reference sequence). CDR3 coding DNA: TGTGCCAGCGGACTAGGATGGGGAGATACGCAGTATTTT. The encoded protein is CASGLGWGDTQYF.

The chain combines TRBV11-3 with TRBJ2-5, with a tentative D call TRBD1 (5 bases). The CDR3 is 15 amino acids. Between the trimmed V and J ends, which lost 4 bases and 2 bases, there was a span of 14 bases. The germline gives CDR1 SGHNT, CDR2 YENEEA. Written as DNA, the CDR3 is TGTGCCAGCAGCTCAAAACCCGACAGACAAGAGACCCAGTACTTC. Its translation: CASSSKPDRQETQYF.

This clone was detected only a few times. The CDR3 loop is CASSTSGYNEQFF. Here the CDR3 DNA reads TGTGCCAGTAGTACGAGCGGGTACAATGAGCAGTTCTTC. V usage is TRBV19 and J usage is TRBJ2-1, with D perhaps TRBD2 (6 bases). V was cut by 4 bases and J by 4 bases, with 8 bases left in between. Germline CDR1 reads LNHDA; CDR2 reads SQIVND (reference sequence). CDR3 length: 13 amino acids.

The chain is built from TRBV19 and TRBJ1-5; weak D call: TRBD1 (5 bases). Germline values: CDR1 LNHDA, CDR2 SQIVND (reference sequence). There are 15 residues in the CDR3. Trimming stripped 5 bases from V and 0 bases from J, with 11 bases between. CDR3 coding DNA: TGTGCCAGTAGTCGGGGGAGGGATAGCAATCAGCCCCAGCATTTT. As protein: CASSRGRDSNQPQHF.